The 30 T cell receptor beta chains listed next were all sequenced from one sample in a study of blood T cells in healthy people across ages (dated by TCRdb to 2014 to 2015). Library preparation employed 5' RACE. Sequencing took place on an Illumina HiSeq 2500. A second 7 to 11 cycle PCR used a sample-barcoded 5' primer and a J-beta primer mix. The public reads were reanalyzed by TCRdb: fastp trimming at Q25, MiXCR alignment, in-frame beta chains only. Identical CDR3 protein sequences are pooled into one entry, listed with their most common genes and DNA. This sample lists approximately 1.5 million distinct CDR3 sequences; roughly 43% were detected once. The ten largest clones represent 4% of the sample. The material sequenced was blood. The receptors shown here come from a woman aged 18 to 35 in good health.

J is TRBJ2-7 and V is TRBV6-5; 10 bases fit TRBD1. J gave up 5 bases and V 1 base, and 8 bases lay outside the gene matches. Germline values: CDR1 MNHEY, CDR2 SVGAGI. This CDR3 contains 16 residues. CDR3 region: CASSYFSGTGVNEQYF. Written as DNA, the CDR3 is TGTGCCAGCAGTTACTTCTCAGGGACAGGGGTAAACGAGCAGTACTTC.

The genes are TRBV6-5 and TRBJ1-5; D unresolved. The CDR3 totals 15 residues. Trimming left V 0 bases short and J 2 bases short, with 8 bases between. Germline CDR1 reads MNHEY; CDR2 reads SVGAGI. CDR3 protein: CASSYSWPGNQPQHF. DNA of the CDR3: TGTGCCAGCAGTTACTCCTGGCCGGGCAATCAGCCCCAGCATTTT.

The chain has TRBV10-3 and TRBJ2-2; 7 bases align to TRBD2. Trimming at V came to 8 bases and at J to 1 base, leaving 1 base not matched to a gene. This CDR3 contains 13 residues. The germline V gene encodes CDR1 ENHRY and CDR2 SYGVKD. The CDR3 region has the DNA TGTGCCATCGGGAGGGAGAACACCGGGGAGCTGTTTTTT. Its translation: CAIGRENTGELFF.

The chain recombines TRBV11-2 with TRBJ2-5, with D tentatively TRBD1 (5 bases). The germline V gene has CDR1 SGHAT and CDR2 FQNNGV. With 4 bases removed from V and 2 bases from J, the gap between germline ends came to 14 bases. This CDR3 spans 15 amino acids. CDR3 amino acids: CASSSGNRPQETQYF. CDR3 in DNA: TGTGCCAGCAGCTCCGGAAACAGGCCTCAAGAGACCCAGTACTTC.

The chain carries TRBV27 and TRBJ2-4; 8 bases agree with TRBD2. The CDR3 loop spans 14 amino acids. The trim removed 5 bases at V and 6 bases at J, leaving 6 bases unmatched. Germline V lookup: CDR1 MNHEY, CDR2 SMNVEV (reference sequence). The CDR3 DNA reads TGTGCCAGCAGTGTAGGACTAGCCTCAAACATTCAGTACTTC. This translates into CASSVGLASNIQYF.

This clonotype was picked up a small number of times. The J gene is TRBJ2-7, the V gene TRBV20-1; D remains unclear. V was trimmed by 6 bases and J by 2 bases, leaving 8 bases between them. Germline CDR1 is DFQATT and CDR2 is SNEGSKA (reference sequence). This CDR3 region has 11 residues. The chain's CDR3 is CSAGLTYEQYF. The DNA of the CDR3 is TGCAGTGCGGGATTAACCTACGAGCAGTACTTC.

The chain is built from TRBV6-6 and TRBJ1-1; the match to TRBD1 covers 8 bases. The V gene's germline CDR1 is MNHNY and CDR2 SVGAGI (reference sequence). V dropped 5 bases and J dropped 9; count of bases not matched to a gene: 8. The CDR3 loop spans 13 amino acids. CDR3 DNA: TGTGCCAGCAGTCTTCCCGGACAGGGTAAAGCTTTCTTT. Protein: CASSLPGQGKAFF.

This chain joins TRBV20-1 and TRBJ1-1, with TRBD1 identical over 9 bases. Germline V gives CDR1 DFQATT, CDR2 SNEGSKA (reference sequence). The CDR3 covers 14 residues. The V segment lost 2 bases and the J segment 1 base; nucleotides outside the gene matches: 2. DNA for the CDR3: TGCAGTGCTAGAAAACAGGGGGCGAACACTGAAGCTTTCTTT. Its translation: CSARKQGANTEAFF.

J is TRBJ2-7 and V is TRBV4-1; 11 bases map to TRBD2. The V and J ends lost 4 bases and 2 bases, in that order; junction bases with no gene match: 4. Per germline, CDR1 MGHRA and CDR2 YSYEKL. This CDR3 is built from 15 residues. The CDR3 reads CASSPVAGGAYEQYF. Written as DNA, the CDR3 is TGCGCCAGCAGCCCAGTAGCGGGAGGGGCCTACGAGCAGTACTTC.

The J gene is TRBJ2-7, the V gene TRBV15; 7 bases match TRBD1. The CDR3 runs 13 residues. V lost 3 bases, J lost 3 bases, and 2 bases stayed unmatched. Germline CDR1 is LNHNV and CDR2 is YYDKDF (reference sequence). This CDR3 reads CATSSGTDYEQYF. The CDR3 bases are TGTGCCACCAGCAGCGGGACAGACTACGAGCAGTACTTC.

The rearrangement uses TRBV18 and TRBJ2-3; TRBD2 matches 7 bases. Germline V CDR1 and CDR2: KGHSH, LQKENI. The CDR3 runs to 15 residues. With V trimmed by 4 bases and J by 1 base, 5 bases remained unmatched. DNA for the CDR3: TGTGCCAGCTCACAACAGCGGGGCCGCACAGATACGCAGTATTTT. Translation: CASSQQRGRTDTQYF.

This clonotype was observed a handful of times. The chain combines TRBV6-6 with TRBJ2-7, with 7 bases fitting TRBD1. Per germline, CDR1 MNHNY and CDR2 SVGAGI (reference sequence). The trim removed 0 bases at V and 5 bases at J, leaving 7 bases unmatched. This CDR3 is 15 amino acids long. CDR3 bases: TGTGCCAGCAGTTACTCGATGTTTGGACAGGACGAGCAGTACTTC. Translation gives CASSYSMFGQDEQYF.

The chain carries TRBV15 and TRBJ2-5, with D tentatively TRBD2 (6 bases). The CDR3 sequence is 15 residues long. Germline CDR1 reads LNHNV; CDR2 reads YYDKDF (reference sequence). V shed 0 bases and J shed 4 bases, with 12 bases lying between them. CDR3 loop: CATSRDLTSSETQYF. CDR3 sequence (DNA): TGTGCCACCAGCAGAGATCTCACTAGCTCAGAGACCCAGTACTTC.

The V and J genes are TRBV12-3 or TRBV12-4 and TRBJ1-1; D not resolved. The germline V and J ends were trimmed by 1 base and 8 bases, with 17 bases remaining between them. This CDR3 is 15 amino acids long. The CDR3 sequence is CASSLESGPSAEAFF. Here the CDR3 DNA reads TGTGCCAGCAGTTTAGAGTCAGGCCCCTCTGCCGAAGCTTTCTTT.

The chain couples TRBV10-3 to TRBJ2-3, with D perhaps being TRBD1 or TRBD2 (5 bases each). V was trimmed by 0 bases and J by 4 bases, leaving 11 bases between them. The CDR3 is 15 amino acids. Per germline, CDR1 ENHRY and CDR2 SYGVKD. CDR3 residues: CAISESSRDADTQYF. CDR3 DNA: TGTGCCATCAGTGAGTCCTCCAGGGACGCAGATACGCAGTATTTT.

The chain joins TRBV20-1 to TRBJ2-1; maybe TRBD2 (5 bases). The V and J ends lost 0 bases and 3 bases respectively, with 18 bases between them. Germline-derived CDR1 and CDR2 are DFQATT and SNEGSKA (reference sequence). The CDR3 length is 17 residues. DNA for the CDR3: TGCAGTGCTAGAGATCCAATGAGCCAGCGGAACTACAATGAGCAGTTCTTC. Its translation: CSARDPMSQRNYNEQFF.

This clonotype was picked up a small number of times. V is TRBV27 and J is TRBJ2-1; no clear D gene. The V gene lost 4 bases and the J gene lost 6 bases, with 10 bases spanning the gap. The CDR3 has 13 residues. The germline V gene encodes CDR1 MNHEY and CDR2 SMNVEV (reference sequence). CDR3 amino acids: CASSWAFGNEQFF. The CDR3 DNA reads as TGTGCCAGCAGTTGGGCATTTGGCAATGAGCAGTTCTTC.

This clonotype has a handful of counts. This CDR3 reads CSALTGVTYEQYF. CDR3 DNA: TGCAGCGCCCTGACAGGGGTAACCTACGAGCAGTACTTC. The chain uses TRBV29-1 and TRBJ2-7; 8 nucleotides agree with TRBD1. Germline CDR1 is SQVTM and CDR2 is ANQGSEA. CDR3 size: 13 residues. The trim removed 7 bases at V and 2 bases at J, leaving 7 bases unmatched.

The chain is built from TRBV20-1 and TRBJ1-3; 7 bases agree with TRBD1. Trimming removed 5 bases from V and 0 bases from J; junction bases left unmatched: 4. Per germline, CDR1 DFQATT and CDR2 SNEGSKA (reference sequence). This CDR3 comprises 14 residues. CDR3 protein: CSAAGGISGNTIYF. The CDR3 coding sequence is TGCAGTGCTGCAGGGGGTATCTCTGGAAACACCATATATTTT.

V is TRBV9 and J is TRBJ2-1; 7 bases match TRBD1. Germline loops: CDR1 SGDLS, CDR2 YYNGEE. The CDR3 covers 14 residues. The V segment lost 3 bases and the J segment 10 bases; nucleotides outside the gene matches: 10. The chain's CDR3 is CASSGATGINEQFF. The CDR3 DNA is TGTGCCAGCAGCGGGGCGACAGGGATCAACGAGCAGTTCTTC.

The chain recombines TRBV4-2 with TRBJ2-3; D remains ambiguous. With 4 bases removed from V and 2 bases from J, the gap between germline ends came to 31 bases. CDR3 length: 21 amino acids. CDR1 and CDR2 (germline): LGHNA, YNFKEQ. The CDR3 protein is CASSRTPSDGVISGFTDTQYF. The CDR3, as DNA: TGTGCCAGCAGCCGCACTCCCTCGGATGGGGTTATCTCGGGTTTCACAGATACGCAGTATTTT.

This clonotype was seen ten or more times. J is TRBJ2-5 and V is TRBV29-1, with 7 bases lining up with TRBD2. Germline V CDR1 and CDR2: SQVTM, ANQGSEA. J was trimmed by 1 base and V by 5 bases; bases with no gene match: 1. The CDR3 has 12 residues. The CDR3 protein is CSVRLAQETQYF. CDR3 DNA sequence: TGCAGCGTTAGACTAGCCCAAGAGACCCAGTACTTC.

This clonotype came up a few times. The chain is built from TRBV7-2 and TRBJ2-1, with 14 bases aligning to TRBD2. Germline V CDR1 and CDR2: SGHTA, FQGNSA. V gave up 5 bases and J gave up 8 bases; unmatched junction bases: 11. This CDR3 region has 17 residues. Here the CDR3 reads CASSPTSGGAYWDEQFF. DNA of the CDR3: TGTGCCAGCAGCCCGACTAGCGGGGGGGCCTACTGGGATGAGCAGTTCTTC.

J is TRBJ1-2 and V is TRBV29-1; possible D gene TRBD1, 5 bases. Germline V lookup: CDR1 SQVTM, CDR2 ANQGSEA. The CDR3 length is 16 residues. V lost 1 base and J lost 4, with 19 bases in between. CDR3 in DNA: TGCAGCGTTGAAGTGGGGGGTATTAGGAAAGGCTATGGCTACACCTTC. This encodes CSVEVGGIRKGYGYTF. The entire variable domain, with the rest obtained from reference TRBV29-1 and TRBJ1-2, is as follows: SAVISQKPSRDICQRGTSLTIQCQVDSQVTMMFWYRQQPGQSLTLIATANQGSEATYESGFVIDKFPISRPNLTFSTLTVSNMSPEDSSIYLCSVEVGGIRKGYGYTFGSGTRLTVV.

In this sample, this clonotype turned up a few times. The V gene is TRBV20-1, the J gene TRBJ1-4; D may be TRBD1 (6 bases). V was pared by 0 bases and J by 7 bases, with 15 bases between. The CDR3 has 15 amino acids. Germline values: CDR1 DFQATT, CDR2 SNEGSKA (reference sequence). The DNA of the CDR3 is TGCAGTGCTAGAGATACGGGGGCAAGGAGTGAAAAACTGTTTTTT. The encoded protein is CSARDTGARSEKLFF.

The chain links TRBV7-2 to TRBJ1-5, with D perhaps TRBD1 (6 bases). Germline CDR1 reads SGHTA; CDR2 reads FQGNSA. Trimming stripped 5 bases from V and 4 bases from J, with 18 bases between. This CDR3 comprises 16 residues. The CDR3 coding sequence is TGTGCCAGCAGCGGACAACAGGGATTTGGGAATCAGCCCCAGCATTTT. Protein product: CASSGQQGFGNQPQHF.

The chain has TRBV5-6 and TRBJ1-2; 8 bases fit TRBD1. The CDR3 length is 14 residues. V lost 4 bases, J lost 4 bases, and 6 bases stayed unmatched. Per germline, CDR1 SGHDT and CDR2 YYEEEE. The DNA for the CDR3 is TGTGCCAGCAGCCGACTAGGACAGGGCTATGGCTACACCTTC. It is translated as CASSRLGQGYGYTF. Variable domain in full (rest from reference TRBV5-6 and TRBJ1-2): DAGVTQSPTHLIKTRGQQVTLRCSPKSGHDTVSWYQQALGQGPQFIFQYYEEEERQRGNFPDRFSGHQFPNYSSELNVNALLLGDSALYLCASSRLGQGYGYTFGSGTRLTVV.

The genes are TRBV29-1 and TRBJ2-3; maybe TRBD2 (6 bases). The germline V gene encodes CDR1 SQVTM and CDR2 ANQGSEA. The CDR3 consists of 12 residues. Trimming cost V 7 bases and J 4 bases, with 12 bases left between them. CDR3 bases: TGCAGCGCGGAGGGGTCGTCAGATACGCAGTATTTT. It encodes CSAEGSSDTQYF.

The chain is built from TRBV20-1 and TRBJ2-3; TRBD2 matches 13 bases. From germline, CDR1 is DFQATT and CDR2 SNEGSKA (reference sequence). The V and J ends lost 4 bases and 2 bases, in that order; junction bases with no gene match: 3. The CDR3 spans 15 residues. Here the CDR3 reads CSATGTSGVTDTQYF. The CDR3 coding sequence is TGCAGTGCTACCGGGACTAGCGGGGTCACAGATACGCAGTATTTT.

The genes are TRBV28 and TRBJ2-5; weak D call: TRBD2 (6 bases). The V end was cut by 8 bases, the J end by 4 bases, with 20 bases between. Germline V gene lookup returns CDR1 MDHEN and CDR2 SYDVKM. The CDR3 consists of 15 residues. The DNA for the CDR3 is TGTGCCAGCGGTCACCGGGGAGGAGTGGGAGAGACCCAGTACTTC. It encodes CASGHRGGVGETQYF.